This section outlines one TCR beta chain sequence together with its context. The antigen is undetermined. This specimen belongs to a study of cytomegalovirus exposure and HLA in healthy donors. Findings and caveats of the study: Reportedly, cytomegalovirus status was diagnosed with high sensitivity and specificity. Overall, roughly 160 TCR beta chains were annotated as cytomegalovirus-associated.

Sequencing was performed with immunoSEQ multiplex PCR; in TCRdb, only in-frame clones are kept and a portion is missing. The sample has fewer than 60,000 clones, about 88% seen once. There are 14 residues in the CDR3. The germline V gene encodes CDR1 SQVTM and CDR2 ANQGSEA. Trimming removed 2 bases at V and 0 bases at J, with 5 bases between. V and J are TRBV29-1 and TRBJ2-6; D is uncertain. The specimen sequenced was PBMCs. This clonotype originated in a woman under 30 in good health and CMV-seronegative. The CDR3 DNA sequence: TGCAGCGTTGAACCGGTCTCTGGGGCCAACGTCCTGACTTTC. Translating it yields CSVEPVSGANVLTF.